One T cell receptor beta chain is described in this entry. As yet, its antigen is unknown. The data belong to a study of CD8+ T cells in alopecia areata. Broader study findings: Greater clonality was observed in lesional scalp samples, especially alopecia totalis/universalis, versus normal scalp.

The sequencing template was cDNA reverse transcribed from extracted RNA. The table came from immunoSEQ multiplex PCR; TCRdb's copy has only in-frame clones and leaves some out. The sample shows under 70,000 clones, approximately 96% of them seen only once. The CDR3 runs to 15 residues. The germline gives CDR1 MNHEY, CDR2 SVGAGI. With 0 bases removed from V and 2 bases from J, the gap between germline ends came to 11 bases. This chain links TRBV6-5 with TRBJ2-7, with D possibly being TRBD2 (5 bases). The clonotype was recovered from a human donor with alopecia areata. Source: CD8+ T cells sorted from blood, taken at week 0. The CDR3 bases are TGTGCCAGCAGTTACTCAGTTTTGGGAGCCTACGAGCAGTACTTC. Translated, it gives CASSYSVLGAYEQYF.